The TCR beta chain described here comes from a study of response to subunit inactivated influenza vaccine. This clonotype was counted between two and nine times. The antigen is not known. Overall study results and limits: Authors suggested each seasonal flu vaccination may recruit only limited numbers of new T cells.

In TCRdb, the RT-PCR reads were re-called with MiXCR into one record per CDR3 protein. Of some 500,000 distinct CDR3 sequences in the sample, 10% to 15% were seen once. Deletions cut 1 base from V and 4 bases from J, with 15 bases between. Germline V lookup: CDR1 SGHKS, CDR2 YYEKEE (reference sequence). This CDR3 has 15 amino acids. The rearrangement uses TRBV5-5 and TRBJ2-7; no clear D gene. This TCR was recovered from a man between 50 and 59 years old who received an inactivated influenza vaccine. Sequenced material: PBMCs from blood, taken 45 days after vaccination. DNA of the CDR3: TGTGCCAGCAGCTTGACGGTCAGTTTCGGGTACGAGCAGTACTTC. This sequence encodes CASSLTVSFGYEQYF.